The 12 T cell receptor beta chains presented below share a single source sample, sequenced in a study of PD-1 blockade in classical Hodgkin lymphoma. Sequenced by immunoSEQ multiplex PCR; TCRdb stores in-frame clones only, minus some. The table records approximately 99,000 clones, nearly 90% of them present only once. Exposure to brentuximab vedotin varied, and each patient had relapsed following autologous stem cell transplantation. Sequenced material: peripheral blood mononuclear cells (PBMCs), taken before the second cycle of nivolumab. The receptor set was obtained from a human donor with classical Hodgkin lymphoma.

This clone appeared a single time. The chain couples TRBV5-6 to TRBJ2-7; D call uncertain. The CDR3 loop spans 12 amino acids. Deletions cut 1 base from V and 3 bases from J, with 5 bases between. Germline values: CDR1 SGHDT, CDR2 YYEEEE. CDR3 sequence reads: CASSLFSYEQYF. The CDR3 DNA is TGTGCCAGCAGCTTGTTTAGCTACGAGCAGTACTTC.

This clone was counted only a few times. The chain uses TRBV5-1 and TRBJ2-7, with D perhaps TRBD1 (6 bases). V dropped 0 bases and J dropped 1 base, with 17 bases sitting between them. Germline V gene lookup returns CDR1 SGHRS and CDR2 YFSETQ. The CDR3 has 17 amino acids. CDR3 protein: CASSLGHRDIRSYEQYF. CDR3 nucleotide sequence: TGCGCCAGCAGCTTGGGACACCGGGACATCCGATCCTACGAGCAGTACTTC.

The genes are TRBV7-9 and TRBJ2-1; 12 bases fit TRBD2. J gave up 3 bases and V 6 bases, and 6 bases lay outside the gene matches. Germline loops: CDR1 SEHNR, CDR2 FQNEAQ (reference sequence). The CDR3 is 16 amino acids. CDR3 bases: TGTGCCAGCAGGTATTGGACTAGCGGGGACTACAATGAGCAGTTCTTC. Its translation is CASRYWTSGDYNEQFF.

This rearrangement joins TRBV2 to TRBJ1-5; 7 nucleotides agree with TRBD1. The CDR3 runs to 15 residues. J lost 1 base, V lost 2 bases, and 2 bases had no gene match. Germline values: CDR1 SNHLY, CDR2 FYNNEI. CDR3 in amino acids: CASSEQGGSNQPQHF. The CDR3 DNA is TGTGCCAGCAGTGAACAGGGGGGAAGCAATCAGCCCCAGCATTTT. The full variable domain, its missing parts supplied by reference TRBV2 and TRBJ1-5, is EPEVTQTPSHQVTQMGQEVILRCVPISNHLYFYWYRQILGQKVEFLVSFYNNEISEKSEIFDDQFSVERPDGSNFTLKIRSTKLEDSAMYFCASSEQGGSNQPQHFGDGTRLSIL.

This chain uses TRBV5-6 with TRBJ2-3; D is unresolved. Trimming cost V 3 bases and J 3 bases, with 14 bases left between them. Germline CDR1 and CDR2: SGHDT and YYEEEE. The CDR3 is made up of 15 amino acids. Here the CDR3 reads CASSSPGSVTDTQYF. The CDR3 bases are TGTGCCAGCAGCTCGCCTGGGTCCGTGACAGATACGCAGTATTTT.

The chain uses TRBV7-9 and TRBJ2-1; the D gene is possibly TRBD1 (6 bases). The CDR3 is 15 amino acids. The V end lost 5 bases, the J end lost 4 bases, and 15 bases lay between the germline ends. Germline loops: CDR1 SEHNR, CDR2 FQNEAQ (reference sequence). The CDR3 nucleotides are TGTGCCAGCAGCCCACCGGGACACCGGTACAATGAGCAGTTCTTC. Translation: CASSPPGHRYNEQFF.

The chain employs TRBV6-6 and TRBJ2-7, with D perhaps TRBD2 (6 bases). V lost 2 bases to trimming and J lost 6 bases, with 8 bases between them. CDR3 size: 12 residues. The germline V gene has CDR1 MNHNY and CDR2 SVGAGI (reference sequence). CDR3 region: CASSYVGGEQYF. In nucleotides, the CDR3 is TGTGCCAGCAGTTACGTCGGGGGCGAGCAGTACTTC.

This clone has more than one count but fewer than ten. CDR3: CASSESVYNEQFF. DNA of the CDR3: TGTGCCAGCAGTGAGTCTGTGTACAATGAGCAGTTCTTC. V usage is TRBV2 and J usage is TRBJ2-1; D is ambiguous. Trimming cost V 3 bases and J 4 bases, with 7 bases left between them. From germline, CDR1 is SNHLY and CDR2 FYNNEI. The CDR3 has 13 residues.

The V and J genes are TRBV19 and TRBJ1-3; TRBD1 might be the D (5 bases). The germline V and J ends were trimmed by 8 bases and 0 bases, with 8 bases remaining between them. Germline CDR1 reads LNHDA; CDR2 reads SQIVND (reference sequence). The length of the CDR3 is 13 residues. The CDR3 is CASDSYSGNTIYF. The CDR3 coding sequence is TGTGCCAGTGACAGCTACTCTGGAAACACCATATATTTT.

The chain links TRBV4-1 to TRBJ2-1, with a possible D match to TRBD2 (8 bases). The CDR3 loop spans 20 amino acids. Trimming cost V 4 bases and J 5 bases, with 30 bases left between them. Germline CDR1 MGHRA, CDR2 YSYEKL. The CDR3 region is CASSLPPVTSDRASDNEQFF. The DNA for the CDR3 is TGCGCCAGCAGCCTACCTCCAGTGACTAGCGACAGGGCCTCAGACAATGAGCAGTTCTTC.

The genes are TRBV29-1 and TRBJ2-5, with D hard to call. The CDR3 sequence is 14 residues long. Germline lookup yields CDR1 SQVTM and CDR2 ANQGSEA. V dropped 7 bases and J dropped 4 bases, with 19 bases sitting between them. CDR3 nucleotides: TGCAGCGGCCGGGTGTCCCTTTGGCGAGAGACCCAGTACTTC. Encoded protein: CSGRVSLWRETQYF.

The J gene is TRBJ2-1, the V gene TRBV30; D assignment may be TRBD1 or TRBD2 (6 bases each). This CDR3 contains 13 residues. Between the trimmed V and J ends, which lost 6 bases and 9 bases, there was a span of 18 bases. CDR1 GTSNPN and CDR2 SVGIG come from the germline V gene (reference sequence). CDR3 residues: CACPATEGGEQFF. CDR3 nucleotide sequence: TGTGCCTGCCCGGCCACTGAGGGGGGTGAGCAGTTCTTC.